The 16 T cell receptor beta chains reported below all come from one sample, sequenced in a study of OX40 agonist ivuxolimab in advanced cancers. The repertoire was sequenced with immunoSEQ multiplex PCR; TCRdb's copy has only in-frame clones and lacks some. The table records tens of thousands of clones, approximately 90% of them present only once. Sequencing was performed on CD4+ or CD8+ T cells sorted from blood, taken in a trial of the OX40 agonist ivuxolimab. The receptor set was obtained from an adult with an advanced solid tumor such as melanoma, head and neck, liver or kidney cancer.

The V and J genes are TRBV29-1 and TRBJ1-2, with 9 bases identical to TRBD1. Trimming at V came to 6 bases and at J to 8 bases, leaving 4 bases not matched to a gene. Germline V gives CDR1 SQVTM, CDR2 ANQGSEA. The CDR3 is 11 amino acids. Written as DNA, the CDR3 is TGCAGCGTGGGGACAGGGCGCGGCTACACCTTC. This codes for CSVGTGRGYTF. Variable domain in full (rest from reference TRBV29-1 and TRBJ1-2): SAVISQKPSRDICQRGTSLTIQCQVDSQVTMMFWYRQQPGQSLTLIATANQGSEATYESGFVIDKFPISRPNLTFSTLTVSNMSPEDSSIYLCSVGTGRGYTFGSGTRLTVV.

This clone was seen once. This chain connects TRBV19 to TRBJ2-3, with D perhaps matching TRBD1 (5 bases). Germline CDR1 and CDR2: LNHDA and SQIVND (reference sequence). CDR3 size: 17 residues. The V gene lost 6 bases and the J gene lost 2 bases, with 21 bases spanning the gap. The CDR3 loop is CASRDRQSRQDTDTQYF. CDR3 nucleotide sequence: TGTGCCAGTAGGGATCGACAGAGTCGTCAAGACACAGATACGCAGTATTTT.

This rearrangement joins TRBV9 to TRBJ2-5; 7 bases line up with TRBD1. CDR1 SGDLS and CDR2 YYNGEE come from the germline V gene. V was clipped by 0 bases and J by 4 bases; unmatched bases: 6. The CDR3 length is 15 residues. CDR3 sequence (DNA): TGTGCCAGCAGCGTAGAACAGGGGTCGAGAGAGACCCAGTACTTC. Translating it yields CASSVEQGSRETQYF.

This chain links TRBV5-6 with TRBJ2-1; possible D gene TRBD2, 6 bases. The V gene lost 0 bases and the J gene lost 5 bases, with 15 bases spanning the gap. CDR1 and CDR2 from the germline V gene are SGHDT and YYEEEE. The CDR3 sequence is 16 residues long. The CDR3 loop reads CASSLAYPGVNNEQFF. For the CDR3, the DNA is TGTGCCAGCAGCTTGGCTTACCCGGGAGTCAACAATGAGCAGTTCTTC.

This clone has a single count. The chain recombines TRBV5-1 with TRBJ2-2, with D perhaps TRBD2 (6 bases). Germline loops: CDR1 SGHRS, CDR2 YFSETQ. The CDR3 has 16 residues. The V end lost 4 bases, the J end lost 3 bases, and 16 bases lay between the germline ends. The CDR3 nucleotides read TGCGCCAGCAGCCAGGAGGGTTGGGCCTACACCGGGGAGCTGTTTTTT. It translates to CASSQEGWAYTGELFF. Looking up the rest from reference TRBV5-1 and TRBJ2-2 gives the full variable domain: KAGVTQTPRYLIKTRGQQVTLSCSPISGHRSVSWYQQTPGQGLQFLFEYFSETQRNKGNFPGRFSGRQFSNSRSEMNVSTLELGDSALYLCASSQEGWAYTGELFFGEGSRLTVL.

The chain employs TRBV27 and TRBJ1-6; 7 nucleotides agree with TRBD1. Germline loops: CDR1 MNHEY, CDR2 SMNVEV (reference sequence). CDR3 length equals 15 residues. The V and J ends lost 2 bases and 7 bases, in that order; junction bases with no gene match: 5. The CDR3 here is CASSLEGRGNSPLHF. CDR3 nucleotide sequence: TGTGCCAGCAGTTTAGAGGGCAGGGGGAATTCACCCCTCCACTTT.

V usage is TRBV28 and J usage is TRBJ2-3, with 7 bases aligning to TRBD1. The V gene end was trimmed by 3 bases and the J gene end by 0 bases; junction bases not matched to a gene: 6. Germline CDR1 reads MDHEN; CDR2 reads SYDVKM. The CDR3 spans 16 residues. CDR3 coding DNA: TGTGCCAGCAGTTTTTTCCACAGGGGTAGCACAGATACGCAGTATTTT. Translating gives CASSFFHRGSTDTQYF. The full variable domain, its missing parts supplied by reference TRBV28 and TRBJ2-3, is DVKVTQSSRYLVKRTGEKVFLECVQDMDHENMFWYRQDPGLGLRLIYFSYDVKMKEKGDIPEGYSVSREKKERFSLILESASTNQTSMYLCASSFFHRGSTDTQYFGPGTRLTVL.

Notes on this clone: The germline gene is not matched at one end of the junction; a read error may be the cause. V usage is TRBV7-2 and J usage is TRBJ2-3, with TRBD2 identical over 8 bases. The CDR3 sequence is 14 residues long. Germline V lookup: CDR1 SGHTA, CDR2 FQGNSA. The chain's CDR3 is CAREGPRPTDTQYF. CDR3 bases: TGCGCCCGGGAGGGCCCCAGACCCACAGATACGCAGTATTTT.

This rearrangement joins TRBV19 to TRBJ2-1; TRBD2 is a possible D gene (5 bases). Germline values: CDR1 LNHDA, CDR2 SQIVND (reference sequence). Trimming took 2 bases from V and 6 from J, leaving 17 bases between them. The CDR3 runs 16 residues. The DNA of the CDR3 is TGTGCCAGTAGTATATCGGCCGGGATAGCGACCAATGAGCAGTTCTTC. It specifies CASSISAGIATNEQFF.

Worth noting for this clone: The sample carries other DNA sequences with the same CDR3. This chain joins TRBV27 and TRBJ2-7; D is ambiguous. Germline-derived CDR1 and CDR2 are MNHEY and SMNVEV (reference sequence). The CDR3 loop spans 11 amino acids. Trimming removed 3 bases at V and 4 bases at J, with 4 bases between. CDR3 coding DNA: TGTGCCAGCAGTTTTGGGTACGAGCAGTACTTC. Its protein is CASSFGYEQYF.

The J gene is TRBJ2-1, the V gene TRBV19; 7 bases map to TRBD1. This CDR3 region has 14 residues. The germline gives CDR1 LNHDA, CDR2 SQIVND (reference sequence). Trimming at V came to 6 bases and at J to 7 bases, leaving 9 bases not matched to a gene. CDR3 nucleotides: TGTGCCAGTAGATTGGGTAGGGGGCAAAATGAGCAGTTCTTC. It specifies CASRLGRGQNEQFF.

The chain carries TRBV27 and TRBJ2-2; D ambiguous. The CDR3 sequence is 14 residues long. Germline V CDR1 and CDR2: MNHEY, SMNVEV (reference sequence). Trimming removed 5 bases at V and 5 bases at J, with 12 bases between. The CDR3 loop is CASSPRPITGELFF. The CDR3 DNA reads as TGTGCCAGCAGTCCCCGACCTATAACCGGGGAGCTGTTTTTT.

This chain joins TRBV27 and TRBJ2-7; TRBD2 aligns across 11 bases. The J segment lost 1 base and the V segment lost 5 bases, leaving 7 bases of the junction unmatched. CDR1 and CDR2 (germline): MNHEY, SMNVEV (reference sequence). The CDR3 has 16 residues. CDR3 sequence: CASSPLLAGASYEQYF. CDR3 sequence (DNA): TGTGCCAGCAGTCCCTTACTAGCGGGGGCTTCCTACGAGCAGTACTTC.

This clone was seen once. This chain connects TRBV5-1 to TRBJ1-1; D unclear. V was shortened by 0 bases and J by 1 base, with 7 bases between the two germline ends. Per germline, CDR1 SGHRS and CDR2 YFSETQ. This CDR3 is built from 14 residues. The DNA for the CDR3 is TGCGCCAGCAGCTTGGTCGGCAGGAACACTGAAGCTTTCTTT. It specifies CASSLVGRNTEAFF.

This clone was recorded once. This chain uses TRBV7-8 with TRBJ2-2; D is possibly TRBD1 (5 bases). This CDR3 has 15 residues. Between the trimmed V and J ends, which lost 1 base and 7 bases, there was a span of 13 bases. Germline V gene sequence: CDR1 SGHVS, CDR2 FQNEAQ. The CDR3 coding sequence is TGTGCCAGCAGCTTAGGTCAGGGAAACGTCGGGGAGCTGTTTTTT. Its protein product is CASSLGQGNVGELFF.

The chain carries TRBV7-2 and TRBJ2-3; D is ambiguous. The CDR3 has 14 amino acids. Trimming stripped 3 bases from V and 2 bases from J, with 9 bases between. Germline assignment: CDR1 SGHTA and CDR2 FQGNSA. CDR3 nucleotides: TGTGCCAGCAGCTTGCTTGGTTCCACAGATACGCAGTATTTT. As protein: CASSLLGSTDTQYF.